These 24 T cell receptor beta chains share one sample of origin, sequenced in a study of blood T cell repertoires in COVID-19. Data came from immunoSEQ multiplex PCR; TCRdb stores just in-frame clones and leaves some out. Of about 150,000 clones detected, about four fifths appear once; the ten largest clones hold approximately 10%. The source material was peripheral blood. Every receptor here comes from a man between 70 and 80 years old with active or convalescent COVID-19.

The rearrangement links TRBV2 to TRBJ2-3, with unresolved D. The CDR3 covers 14 residues. V was pared by 6 bases and J by 2 bases, with 12 bases between. Germline lookup yields CDR1 SNHLY and CDR2 FYNNEI. The CDR3 sequence is CASSDQRFTDTQYF. CDR3 bases: TGTGCCAGCAGCGACCAGAGGTTCACAGATACGCAGTATTTT. Full variable domain (rest looked up from reference TRBV2 and TRBJ2-3): EPEVTQTPSHQVTQMGQEVILRCVPISNHLYFYWYRQILGQKVEFLVSFYNNEISEKSEIFDDQFSVERPDGSNFTLKIRSTKLEDSAMYFCASSDQRFTDTQYFGPGTRLTVL.

The rearrangement uses TRBV20-1 and TRBJ1-1; unclear D gene. V was shortened by 3 bases and J by 2 bases, with 4 bases between the two germline ends. This CDR3 has 11 amino acids. Germline CDR1 and CDR2: DFQATT and SNEGSKA (reference sequence). CDR3 coding DNA: TGCAGTGCTAGCACAAACACTGAAGCTTTCTTT. Residues: CSASTNTEAFF.

This clone appeared once. The chain employs TRBV24-1 and TRBJ2-5, with TRBD1 matching 9 bases. Losses at the gene ends were 3 bases for V and 7 bases for J; bases not matched to a gene: 11. Looked up from germline, CDR1 is KGHDR and CDR2 is SFDVKD. The CDR3 has 16 residues. CDR3 amino acids: CATSDGGQGLGGTQYF. CDR3 bases: TGTGCCACCAGTGATGGGGGACAGGGCCTAGGTGGGACCCAGTACTTC.

V gene TRBV5-5 combines with J gene TRBJ1-1, with a possible D match to TRBD1 (5 bases). The CDR3 contains 16 residues. Germline lookup yields CDR1 SGHKS and CDR2 YYEKEE (reference sequence). V was clipped by 4 bases and J by 0 bases, with 16 bases between them. This CDR3 is CASSPQRGGMNTEAFF. The CDR3 DNA reads TGTGCCAGCAGCCCCCAAAGGGGCGGGATGAACACTGAAGCTTTCTTT.

V is TRBV12-5 and J is TRBJ1-1, with D perhaps TRBD1 (5 bases). The CDR3 length is 13 residues. V dropped 5 bases and J dropped 4 bases, with 11 bases sitting between them. The V gene's germline CDR1 is LGHNT and CDR2 FRNRAP. DNA for the CDR3: TGTGCTAGTGGTCCCAGGGATTTCACTGAAGCTTTCTTT. It is translated as CASGPRDFTEAFF.

This chain links TRBV7-9 with TRBJ2-1; the D is unclear. Germline lookup yields CDR1 SEHNR and CDR2 FQNEAQ (reference sequence). The CDR3 length is 13 residues. With 10 bases removed from V and 7 bases from J, the gap between germline ends came to 17 bases. CDR3 region: CAILHRHMNEQFF. The CDR3 bases are TGTGCCATCCTCCACCGACATATGAATGAGCAGTTCTTC.

The chain recombines TRBV6-1 with TRBJ1-1, with 7 positions matching TRBD1. The CDR3 covers 13 residues. Germline V lookup: CDR1 MNHNS, CDR2 SASEGT. J gave up 5 bases and V 2 bases, and 2 bases lay outside the gene matches. The CDR3: CASSERQGTEAFF. In nucleotides, the CDR3 is TGTGCCAGCAGTGAACGACAGGGAACTGAAGCTTTCTTT.

The gene calls are TRBV3-1 (or the pseudogene TRBV3-2) and TRBJ1-6; 11 bases match TRBD1. Trimming took 1 base from V and 9 from J; bases not matched to a gene: 5. The CDR3 totals 16 residues. Germline V gene sequence: CDR1 LGHDT, CDR2 YNNKEL (reference sequence). The CDR3 reads CASSQGDRGKGSPLHF. The CDR3, as DNA: TGTGCCAGCAGCCAAGGGGACAGGGGGAAAGGTTCACCCCTCCACTTT.

V and J are TRBV4-1 and TRBJ1-5, with no clear D. From germline, CDR1 is MGHRA and CDR2 YSYEKL. The V and J ends lost 1 base and 3 bases respectively, with 13 bases between them. The CDR3 is 16 amino acids. DNA of the CDR3: TGCGCCAGCAGCCAAGTCGGTCCGTGGTTCAATCAGCCCCAGCATTTT. Translated, it gives CASSQVGPWFNQPQHF.

This chain joins TRBV27 and TRBJ2-3; 7 bases line up with TRBD1. The J segment lost 2 bases and the V segment lost 11 bases, leaving 10 bases of the junction unmatched. CDR1 and CDR2 (germline): MNHEY, SMNVEV (reference sequence). This CDR3 spans 14 amino acids. CDR3 sequence: CAPPPRGPTDTQYF. The CDR3 DNA reads as TGTGCCCCCCCGCCGAGGGGGCCCACAGATACGCAGTATTTT.

The chain employs TRBV5-1 and TRBJ2-2, with D possibly TRBD1 on 5 matching bases. The CDR3 extends over 15 amino acids. With 5 bases removed from V and 3 bases from J, the gap between germline ends came to 14 bases. From germline, CDR1 is SGHRS and CDR2 YFSETQ. The CDR3: CASRGVVSDTGELFF. CDR3 nucleotides: TGCGCCAGCAGAGGGGTCGTATCGGACACCGGGGAGCTGTTTTTT.

This clone was counted a few times. V usage is TRBV6-5 and J usage is TRBJ1-5; D remains ambiguous. CDR3 length: 13 residues. Per germline, CDR1 MNHEY and CDR2 SVGAGI. Trimming left V 7 bases short and J 0 bases short, with 7 bases between. The CDR3 sequence: CASIGHSNQPQHF. The CDR3 nucleotides are TGTGCCAGCATCGGTCATAGCAATCAGCCCCAGCATTTT.

The chain is built from TRBV28 and TRBJ1-5, with D hard to call. Germline V gene data show CDR1 as MDHEN and CDR2 as SYDVKM. The CDR3 spans 10 residues. The V and J ends lost 10 bases and 5 bases respectively, with 6 bases between them. The CDR3 DNA follows: TGTGCCACGGGGTATCAGCCCCAGCATTTT. Amino acid sequence: CATGYQPQHF.

In nucleotides, the CDR3 is TGTGCCAGCAGCCACGGATCCGCCACTACACAGCCCCAGCATTTT. Protein product: CASSHGSATTQPQHF. The chain has TRBV7-2 and TRBJ1-5; D ambiguous. CDR3 length: 15 residues. V lost 5 bases to trimming and J lost 7 bases, with 18 bases between them. Germline V CDR1 and CDR2: SGHTA, FQGNSA.

This clone appeared a few times. This rearrangement joins TRBV5-1 to TRBJ1-6; no clear D. This CDR3 is 13 amino acids long. The germline V gene encodes CDR1 SGHRS and CDR2 YFSETQ. V was trimmed by 0 bases and J by 15 bases, leaving 13 bases between them. The CDR3 spells CASSLDTGILLHF. CDR3 in DNA: TGCGCCAGCAGCTTGGATACCGGGATTCTCCTCCACTTT.

The V gene is TRBV16, the J gene TRBJ1-2; D gene unclear. V lost 0 bases to trimming and J lost 5 bases, with 28 bases between them. Looked up from germline, CDR1 is KGHSY and CDR2 is FQNENV. CDR3 length: 20 amino acids. The CDR3 DNA sequence: TGTGCCAGCAGCCAATCGAGAGTAGTCGGTCGAGGATCCCCTAGGTATGGCTACACCTTC. The encoded protein is CASSQSRVVGRGSPRYGYTF.

This chain joins TRBV29-1 and TRBJ2-3; D is unclear. CDR3 size: 15 residues. V lost 1 base, J lost 2 bases, and 13 bases lay in between. Germline CDR1 is SQVTM and CDR2 is ANQGSEA. The CDR3 here is CSVEVVRRPTDTQYF. Written as DNA, the CDR3 is TGCAGCGTTGAAGTTGTCAGGCGACCCACAGATACGCAGTATTTT.

This clone was seen a few times. The chain recombines TRBV4-1 with TRBJ1-1, with a tentative D call TRBD1 (5 bases). The CDR3 sequence is 15 residues long. The V end was cut by 1 base, the J end by 6 bases, with 15 bases between. Germline values: CDR1 MGHRA, CDR2 YSYEKL. The CDR3 coding sequence is TGCGCCAGCAGCCAAGCCCGGGAGGGGAAGGCTGAAGCTTTCTTT. Translating gives CASSQAREGKAEAFF.

This chain links TRBV6-4 with TRBJ2-5; tentatively, D is TRBD1 (5 bases). Trimming cost V 3 bases and J 7 bases, with 12 bases left between them. The CDR3 loop spans 13 amino acids. The V gene's germline CDR1 is MRHNA and CDR2 SNTAGT. CDR3 sequence (DNA): TGTGCCAGCAGTGAGGGGCCTCGAGGGACCCAGTACTTC. Translation gives CASSEGPRGTQYF.

A few counts support this clone. The V and J genes are TRBV4-1 and TRBJ1-6, with D perhaps matching TRBD1 (5 bases). The V gene's germline CDR1 is MGHRA and CDR2 YSYEKL. Trimming left V 5 bases short and J 4 bases short, with 12 bases between. CDR3 length: 15 amino acids. For the CDR3, the DNA is TGCGCCAGCAGCTCCTCCCAGGGATATAATTCACCCCTCCACTTT. Its protein product is CASSSSQGYNSPLHF.

V usage is TRBV19 and J usage is TRBJ1-5; 7 bases match TRBD1. The CDR3 spans 16 residues. Germline-derived CDR1 and CDR2 are LNHDA and SQIVND (reference sequence). Unmatched junction bases numbered 4, after V lost 0 bases and J lost 2 bases. This CDR3 is CASSIEGGRGNQPQHF. CDR3 bases: TGTGCCAGTAGTATAGAAGGGGGCAGGGGCAATCAGCCCCAGCATTTT.

The chain combines TRBV6-2 or TRBV6-3 with TRBJ1-5; 7 nucleotides match TRBD1. This CDR3 contains 12 residues. Germline V gene data show CDR1 as MNHEY and CDR2 as SVGEGT. Trimming took 2 bases from V and 16 from J; bases not matched to a gene: 8. For the CDR3, the DNA is TGTGCCAGCAGTTACGACAGGGCGCAGACTCATTTT. Protein product: CASSYDRAQTHF.

This sequence joins TRBV5-5 and TRBJ2-1; D might be TRBD1 (8 bases). The V gene lost 4 bases and the J gene lost 5 bases, with 16 bases spanning the gap. This CDR3 is 15 amino acids long. Germline lookup yields CDR1 SGHKS and CDR2 YYEKEE (reference sequence). CDR3 sequence reads: CASSPTGGLHNEQFF. The CDR3 nucleotides are TGTGCCAGCAGCCCTACAGGGGGACTACACAATGAGCAGTTCTTC.

The chain links TRBV9 to TRBJ2-3; D perhaps matches TRBD2 (5 bases). The CDR3 sequence is 14 residues long. Trimming pared 4 bases from V and 1 base from J, leaving 10 bases between. The germline gives CDR1 SGDLS, CDR2 YYNGEE. The chain's CDR3 is CASSPLGGTDTQYF. The CDR3 region has the DNA TGTGCCAGCAGCCCCCTGGGAGGCACAGATACGCAGTATTTT.